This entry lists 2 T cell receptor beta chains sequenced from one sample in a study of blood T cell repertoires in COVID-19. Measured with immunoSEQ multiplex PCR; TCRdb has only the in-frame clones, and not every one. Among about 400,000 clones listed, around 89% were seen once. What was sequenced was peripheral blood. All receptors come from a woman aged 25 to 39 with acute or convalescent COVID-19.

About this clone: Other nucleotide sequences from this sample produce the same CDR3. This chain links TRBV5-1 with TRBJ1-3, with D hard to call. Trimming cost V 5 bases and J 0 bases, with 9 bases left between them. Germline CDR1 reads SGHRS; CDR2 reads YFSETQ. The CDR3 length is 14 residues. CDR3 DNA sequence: TGCGCCAGCAGTGGCGGGAGCTCTGGAAACACCATATATTTT. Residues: CASSGGSSGNTIYF.

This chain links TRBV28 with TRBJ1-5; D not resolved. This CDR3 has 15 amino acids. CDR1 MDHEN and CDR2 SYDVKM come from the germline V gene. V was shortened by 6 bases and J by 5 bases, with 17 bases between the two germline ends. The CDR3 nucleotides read TGTGCCAGCAGGGCCCAAGACAAGTCCTATCAGCCCCAGCATTTT. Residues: CASRAQDKSYQPQHF.